Listed below are T cell receptor beta chains from one sample, sequenced in a study of blood T cells in healthy people across ages. TCRdb analysed the 5' RACE reads with MiXCR anew, one entry per CDR3 protein. The sample holds 600,000 or so distinct CDR3 sequences, more than 20% seen once. The sample comprised blood. These TCRs come from a man between 65 and 80 years old in good health. CDR3s include the opening cysteine and the closing phenylalanine or tryptophan. The D gene is left open where the match is weak. Only part of the rows carry a size: once, few, many, or a class if the clone is expanded.

D gene | J gene | clone size | V gene | CDR3 DNA | CDR3 protein
NA | TRBJ1-3 | few | TRBV6-1 | TGTGCCAGCAGTGAAATTTGGGGGCCTGGAAACACCATATATTTT | CASSEIWGPGNTIYF
TRBD1 | TRBJ1-1 | NA | TRBV20-1 | TGCAGTGCCTGGACAGGTGGGAACACTGAAGCTTTCTTT | CSAWTGGNTEAFF
NA | TRBJ1-1 | few | TRBV6-4 | TGTGCCAGCAGTCCCCGAGGACAGCTCGCCACTGAAGCTTTCTTT | CASSPRGQLATEAFF
NA | TRBJ2-5 | few | TRBV20-1 | TGCAGTGCGGGGCAACCGGGGGATGTTACGCCCCAGTACTTC | CSAGQPGDVTPQYF
TRBD1 | TRBJ1-1 | NA | TRBV23-1 | TGCGCCAGCCCCCAGGGGGAGACCGGGACAGGGCCCACTGAAGCTTTCTTT | CASPQGETGTGPTEAFF
NA | TRBJ1-4 | NA | TRBV7-9 | TGTGCCAGCAGCTTAGCGCACGGTAATAGAGGGGAAAAACTGTTTTTT | CASSLAHGNRGEKLFF
TRBD2 | TRBJ2-2 | NA | TRBV2 | TGTGCCAGCAGTGAAAACATCGGGGGGACCGGGGAGCTGTTTTTT | CASSENIGGTGELFF
TRBD1 | TRBJ2-4 | few | TRBV20-1 | TGCAGTGCTAGAGTCGGTCAGGGGGTGATAGGGGAAAACATTCAGTACTTC | CSARVGQGVIGENIQYF
TRBD2 | TRBJ2-5 | NA | TRBV7-2 | TGTGCCAGCAGCTTAGAGTACCGGGCGGGAGCCCAGTACTTC | CASSLEYRAGAQYF
NA | TRBJ2-7 | NA | TRBV2 | TGTGCCAGCAGTGATTGGGGGACGGGTACCTACGAGCAGTACTTC | CASSDWGTGTYEQYF
NA | TRBJ2-2 | NA | TRBV20-1 | TGCAGTGCTAGAGCCGGAAACACCGGGGAGCTGTTTTTT | CSARAGNTGELFF
TRBD2 | TRBJ2-3 | NA | TRBV20-1 | TGCAGTGCTAGACACCCGGGGGGGGCAGATACGCAGTATTTT | CSARHPGGADTQYF
TRBD1 | TRBJ2-5 | few | TRBV3-1 | TGTGCCAGCAGCCGACGGACAGGGGCTCAAGAGACCCAGTACTTC | CASSRRTGAQETQYF
NA | TRBJ2-3 | NA | TRBV9 | TGTGCCAGCAGCGCTTCTCAAGATACGCAGTATTTT | CASSASQDTQYF
TRBD2 | TRBJ2-5 | NA | TRBV7-9 | TGTGCCAGCAGCCCTCTAGCGGGTTATGAGACCCAGTACTTC | CASSPLAGYETQYF